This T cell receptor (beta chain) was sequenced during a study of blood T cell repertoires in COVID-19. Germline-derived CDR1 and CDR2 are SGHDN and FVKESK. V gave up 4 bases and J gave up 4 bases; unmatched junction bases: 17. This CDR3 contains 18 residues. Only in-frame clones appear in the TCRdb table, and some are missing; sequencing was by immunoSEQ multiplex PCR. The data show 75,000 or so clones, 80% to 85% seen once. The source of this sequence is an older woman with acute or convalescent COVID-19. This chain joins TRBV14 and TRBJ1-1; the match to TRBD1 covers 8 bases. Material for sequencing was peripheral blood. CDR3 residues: CASSPQLDRGGWVTEAFF. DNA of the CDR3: TGTGCCAGCAGCCCACAACTCGACAGGGGTGGGTGGGTCACTGAAGCTTTCTTT. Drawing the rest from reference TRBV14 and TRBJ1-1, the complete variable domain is EAGVTQFPSHSVIEKGQTVTLRCDPISGHDNLYWYRRVMGKEIKFLLHFVKESKQDESGMPNNRFLAERTGGTYSTLKVQPAELEDSGVYFCASSPQLDRGGWVTEAFFGQGTRLTVV.